This record covers a single T cell receptor (beta chain). The sample originates from a study of blood T cell repertoires in COVID-19. About the study: T cells, B-cell-depleted T cells, or PBMCs provided the cDNA or gDNA that served as material.

Trimming pared 1 base from V and 0 bases from J, leaving 12 bases between. The CDR3 has 16 amino acids. Looked up from germline, CDR1 is SSHAT and CDR2 is FNYEAQ (reference sequence). Only in-frame clones appear in the TCRdb table, and some are missing; sequencing was by immunoSEQ multiplex PCR. The sample has around 230,000 clones; 82% are singletons. This sequence was found in a woman aged 60-75 years with active or convalescent COVID-19. Sequencing used peripheral blood. The chain links TRBV7-7 to TRBJ2-5, with TRBD1 as a possible D gene (5 bases). CDR3 DNA: TGTGCCAGCAGCTTAGGGACGAGACAGTACCAAGAGACCCAGTACTTC. Encoded protein: CASSLGTRQYQETQYF.